This TCR beta chain was documented in a study of blood T cell repertoires in COVID-19. CDR3 length: 15 residues. In germline, CDR1 is LGHDT, CDR2 YNNKEL (reference sequence). Trimming at V came to 2 bases and at J to 4 bases, leaving 3 bases not matched to a gene. TCRdb keeps only in-frame clones here, not all; method: immunoSEQ multiplex PCR. The table includes 350,000 to 450,000 clones, 85% detected once. The sequenced sample consisted of peripheral blood. The receptor comes from a woman aged 18-29 years with acute or convalescent COVID-19. The chain joins TRBV3-1 (or the pseudogene TRBV3-2) to TRBJ2-3; 10 bases match TRBD2. CDR3 residues: CASSQRLAGADTQYF. The CDR3 bases are TGTGCCAGCAGCCAAAGGCTAGCGGGGGCAGATACGCAGTATTTT.